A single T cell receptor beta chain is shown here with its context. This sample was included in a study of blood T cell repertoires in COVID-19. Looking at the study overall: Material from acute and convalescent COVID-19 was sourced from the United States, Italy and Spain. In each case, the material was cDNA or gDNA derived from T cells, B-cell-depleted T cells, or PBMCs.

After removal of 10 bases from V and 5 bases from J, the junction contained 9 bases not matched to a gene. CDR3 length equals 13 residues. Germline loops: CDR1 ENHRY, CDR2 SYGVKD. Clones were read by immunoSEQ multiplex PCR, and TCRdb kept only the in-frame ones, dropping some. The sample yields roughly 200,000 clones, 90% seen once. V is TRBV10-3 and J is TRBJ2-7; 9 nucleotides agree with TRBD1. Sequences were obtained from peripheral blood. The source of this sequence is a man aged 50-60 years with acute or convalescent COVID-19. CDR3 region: CATERQGEDEQYF. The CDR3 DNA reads TGTGCCACCGAACGACAGGGGGAGGACGAGCAGTACTTC.